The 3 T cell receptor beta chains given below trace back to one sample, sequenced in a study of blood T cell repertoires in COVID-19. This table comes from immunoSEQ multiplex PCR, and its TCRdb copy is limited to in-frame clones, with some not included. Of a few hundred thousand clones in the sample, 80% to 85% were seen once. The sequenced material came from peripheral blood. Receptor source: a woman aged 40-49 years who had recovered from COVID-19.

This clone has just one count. The CDR3 here is CASSQKTGRRDTQYF. DNA of the CDR3: TGCGCCAGCAGCCAAAAAACAGGGCGGCGAGATACGCAGTATTTT. This chain uses TRBV4-1 with TRBJ2-3; TRBD1 is a possible D gene (6 bases). This CDR3 has 15 amino acids. The germline V gene has CDR1 MGHRA and CDR2 YSYEKL. V was pared by 2 bases and J by 5 bases, with 14 bases between.

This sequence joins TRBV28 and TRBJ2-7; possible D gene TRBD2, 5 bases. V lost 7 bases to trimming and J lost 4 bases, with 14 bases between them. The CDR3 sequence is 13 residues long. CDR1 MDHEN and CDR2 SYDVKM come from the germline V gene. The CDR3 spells CASTPRRVYEQYF. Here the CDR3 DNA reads TGTGCCAGCACACCAAGGCGGGTATACGAGCAGTACTTC.

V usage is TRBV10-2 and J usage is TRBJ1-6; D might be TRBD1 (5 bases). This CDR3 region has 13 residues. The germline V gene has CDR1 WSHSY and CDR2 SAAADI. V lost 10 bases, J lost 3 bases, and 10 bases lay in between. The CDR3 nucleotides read TGCGCCATCCGACAGAACTATAATTCACCCCTCCACTTT. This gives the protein CAIRQNYNSPLHF.